The text below deals with one TCR beta chain. Its cognate antigen is unknown. The entry originates in a study of T cell responses to AZD1222 COVID-19 vaccine. Whole-study findings and limits: CD4 TCRs covered the whole spike, strongest at regions 160-218 and 743-854. Close to half of all spike-specific TCRs reportedly target regions of the variants that are unmutated. Among the donors, most were white British and more were female, and clonal diversity was possibly underestimated.

Only in-frame clones appear in the TCRdb table, and some are missing; sequencing was by immunoSEQ multiplex PCR. The top ten hold roughly 3.3% of the sample, which has approximately 140,000 clones, 92% seen once. Second-dose schedules of about 4 or about 12 weeks were combined. Germline V gene sequence: CDR1 LNHDA, CDR2 SQIVND (reference sequence). This CDR3 spans 15 amino acids. The V and J ends lost 1 base and 6 bases respectively, with 13 bases between them. Here the sequenced sample was peripheral blood, taken 28 days after the second AZD1222 dose. This TCR was sampled from an adult who received the AZD1222 COVID-19 vaccine. The J gene is TRBJ1-3, the V gene TRBV19, with unresolved D. The CDR3 sequence: CASSIGGTVLNTIYF. For the CDR3, the DNA is TGTGCCAGTAGTATAGGGGGAACAGTCTTAAACACCATATATTTT.